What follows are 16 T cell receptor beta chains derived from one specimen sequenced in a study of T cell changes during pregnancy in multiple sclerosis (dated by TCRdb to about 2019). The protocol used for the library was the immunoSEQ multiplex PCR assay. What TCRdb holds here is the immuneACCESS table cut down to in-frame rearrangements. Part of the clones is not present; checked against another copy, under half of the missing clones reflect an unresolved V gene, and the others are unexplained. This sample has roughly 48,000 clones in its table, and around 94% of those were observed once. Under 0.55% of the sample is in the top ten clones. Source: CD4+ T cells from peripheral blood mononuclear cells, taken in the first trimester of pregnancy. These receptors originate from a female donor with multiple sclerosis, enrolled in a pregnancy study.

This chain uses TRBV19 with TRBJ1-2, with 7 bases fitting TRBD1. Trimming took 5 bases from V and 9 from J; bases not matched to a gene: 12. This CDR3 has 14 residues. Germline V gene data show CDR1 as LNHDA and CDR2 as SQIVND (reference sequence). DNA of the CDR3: TGTGCCAGTAGTCCCCGGGACAGAACCGATAGCTACACCTTC. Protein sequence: CASSPRDRTDSYTF. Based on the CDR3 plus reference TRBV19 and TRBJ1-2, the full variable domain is DGGITQSPKYLFRKEGQNVTLSCEQNLNHDAMYWYRQDPGQGLRLIYYSQIVNDFQKGDIAEGYSVSREKKESFPLTVTSAQKNPTAFYLCASSPRDRTDSYTFGSGTRLTVV.

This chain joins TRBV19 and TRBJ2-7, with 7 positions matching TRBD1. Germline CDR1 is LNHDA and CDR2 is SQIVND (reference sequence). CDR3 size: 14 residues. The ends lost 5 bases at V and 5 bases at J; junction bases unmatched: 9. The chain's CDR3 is CASSPQGKRHEQYF. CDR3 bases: TGTGCCAGTAGTCCACAGGGGAAAAGGCACGAGCAGTACTTC.

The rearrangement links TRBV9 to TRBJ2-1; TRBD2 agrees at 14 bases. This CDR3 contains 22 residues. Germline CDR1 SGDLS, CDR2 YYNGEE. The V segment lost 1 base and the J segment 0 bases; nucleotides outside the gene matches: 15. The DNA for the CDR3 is TGTGCCAGCAGCGTATCGCCAGGGGGGACTAGCGGGGGAGCAAGCTCCTACAATGAGCAGTTCTTC. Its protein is CASSVSPGGTSGGASSYNEQFF. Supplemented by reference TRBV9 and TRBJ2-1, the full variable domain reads DSGVTQTPKHLITATGQRVTLRCSPRSGDLSVYWYQQSLDQGLQFLIQYYNGEERAKGNILERFSAQQFPDLHSELNLSSLELGDSALYFCASSVSPGGTSGGASSYNEQFFGPGTRLTVL.

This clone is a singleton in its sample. DNA of the CDR3: TGTGCCATCTCCCGGGACAGGGGGTCGAACACTGAAGCTTTCTTT. This encodes CAISRDRGSNTEAFF. The V and J genes are TRBV10-3 and TRBJ1-1; 11 positions agree with TRBD1. The CDR3 covers 15 residues. Germline lookup yields CDR1 ENHRY and CDR2 SYGVKD. V lost 8 bases and J lost 1; bases outside the gene matches: 6.

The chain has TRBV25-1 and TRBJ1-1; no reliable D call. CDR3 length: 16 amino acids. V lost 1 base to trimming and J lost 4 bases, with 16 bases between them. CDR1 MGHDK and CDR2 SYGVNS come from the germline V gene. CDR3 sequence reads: CASSELGGPEGTEAFF. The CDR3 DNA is TGTGCCAGCAGTGAATTAGGAGGCCCTGAAGGCACTGAAGCTTTCTTT.

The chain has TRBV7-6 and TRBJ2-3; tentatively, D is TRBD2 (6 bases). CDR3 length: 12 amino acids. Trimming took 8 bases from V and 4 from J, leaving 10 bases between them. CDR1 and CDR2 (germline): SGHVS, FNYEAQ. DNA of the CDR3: TGTGCCAGCGGGGGGTACTCAGATACGCAGTATTTT. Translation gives CASGGYSDTQYF.

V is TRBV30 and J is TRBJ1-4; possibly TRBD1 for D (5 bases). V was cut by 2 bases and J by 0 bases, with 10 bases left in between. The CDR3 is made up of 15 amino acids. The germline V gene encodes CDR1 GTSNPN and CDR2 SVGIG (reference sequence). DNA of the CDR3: TGTGCCTGGAGTAAGGGGTTTGCAACTAATGAAAAACTGTTTTTT. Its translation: CAWSKGFATNEKLFF.

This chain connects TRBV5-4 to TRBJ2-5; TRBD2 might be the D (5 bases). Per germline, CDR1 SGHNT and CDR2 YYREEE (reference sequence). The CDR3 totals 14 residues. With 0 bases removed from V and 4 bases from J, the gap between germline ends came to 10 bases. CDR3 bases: TGTGCCAGCAGCTTGGACGGGGTTGGAGAGACCCAGTACTTC. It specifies CASSLDGVGETQYF.

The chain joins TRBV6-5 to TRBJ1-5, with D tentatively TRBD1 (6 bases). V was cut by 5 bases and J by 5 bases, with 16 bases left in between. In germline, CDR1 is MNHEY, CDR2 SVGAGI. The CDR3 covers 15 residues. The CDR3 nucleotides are TGTGCCAGCAGTACCGGCCGCAGGGGTCATCAGCCCCAGCATTTT. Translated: CASSTGRRGHQPQHF.

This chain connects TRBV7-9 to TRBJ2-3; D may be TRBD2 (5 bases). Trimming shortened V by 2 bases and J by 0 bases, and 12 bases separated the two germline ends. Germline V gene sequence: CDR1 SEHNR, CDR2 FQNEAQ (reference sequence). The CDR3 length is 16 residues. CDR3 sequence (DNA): TGTGCCAGCAGCTTATGGGAGTTAACTAGCACAGATACGCAGTATTTT. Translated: CASSLWELTSTDTQYF.

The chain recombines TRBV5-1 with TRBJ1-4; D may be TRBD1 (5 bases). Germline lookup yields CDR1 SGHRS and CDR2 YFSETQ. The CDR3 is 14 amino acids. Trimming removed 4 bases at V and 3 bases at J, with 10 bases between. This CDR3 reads CASSPRQPNEKLFF. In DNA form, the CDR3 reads TGCGCCAGCAGCCCTAGACAGCCTAATGAAAAACTGTTTTTT.

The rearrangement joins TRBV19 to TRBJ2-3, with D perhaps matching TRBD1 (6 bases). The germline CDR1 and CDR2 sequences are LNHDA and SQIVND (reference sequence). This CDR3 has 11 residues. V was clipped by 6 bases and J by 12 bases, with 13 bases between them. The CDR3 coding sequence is TGTGCCAGTAGACAGGGACGAAATCAGTATTTT. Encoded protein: CASRQGRNQYF. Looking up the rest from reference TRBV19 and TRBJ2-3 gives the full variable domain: DGGITQSPKYLFRKEGQNVTLSCEQNLNHDAMYWYRQDPGQGLRLIYYSQIVNDFQKGDIAEGYSVSREKKESFPLTVTSAQKNPTAFYLCASRQGRNQYFGPGTRLTVL.

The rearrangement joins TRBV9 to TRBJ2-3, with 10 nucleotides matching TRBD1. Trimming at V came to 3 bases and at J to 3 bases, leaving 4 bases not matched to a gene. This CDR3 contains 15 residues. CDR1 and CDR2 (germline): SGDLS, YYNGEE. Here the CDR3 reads CASSAGTGVTDTQYF. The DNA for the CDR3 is TGTGCCAGCAGCGCAGGGACAGGGGTTACAGATACGCAGTATTTT.

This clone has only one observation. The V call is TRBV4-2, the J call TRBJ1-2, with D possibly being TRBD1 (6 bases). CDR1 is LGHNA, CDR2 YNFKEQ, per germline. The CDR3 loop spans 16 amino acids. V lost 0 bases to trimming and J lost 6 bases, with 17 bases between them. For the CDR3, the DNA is TGTGCCAGCAGCCAAGATGGCCAGGGGAGGGTGAATGGCTACACCTTC. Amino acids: CASSQDGQGRVNGYTF.

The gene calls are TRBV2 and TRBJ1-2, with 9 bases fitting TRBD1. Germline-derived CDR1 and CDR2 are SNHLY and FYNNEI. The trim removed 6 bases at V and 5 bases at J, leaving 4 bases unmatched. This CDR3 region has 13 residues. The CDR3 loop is CASRGQGRYGYTF. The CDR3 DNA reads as TGTGCCAGCAGGGGACAGGGTCGTTATGGCTACACCTTC. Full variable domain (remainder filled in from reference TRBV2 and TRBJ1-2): EPEVTQTPSHQVTQMGQEVILRCVPISNHLYFYWYRQILGQKVEFLVSFYNNEISEKSEIFDDQFSVERPDGSNFTLKIRSTKLEDSAMYFCASRGQGRYGYTFGSGTRLTVV.

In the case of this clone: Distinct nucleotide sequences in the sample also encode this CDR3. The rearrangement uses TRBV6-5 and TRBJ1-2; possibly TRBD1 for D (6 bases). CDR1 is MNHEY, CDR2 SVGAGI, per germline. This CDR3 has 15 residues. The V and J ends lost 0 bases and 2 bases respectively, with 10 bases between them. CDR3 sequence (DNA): TGTGCCAGCAGTTACTCGAGGGGGACCAACTATGGCTACACCTTC. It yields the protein CASSYSRGTNYGYTF.